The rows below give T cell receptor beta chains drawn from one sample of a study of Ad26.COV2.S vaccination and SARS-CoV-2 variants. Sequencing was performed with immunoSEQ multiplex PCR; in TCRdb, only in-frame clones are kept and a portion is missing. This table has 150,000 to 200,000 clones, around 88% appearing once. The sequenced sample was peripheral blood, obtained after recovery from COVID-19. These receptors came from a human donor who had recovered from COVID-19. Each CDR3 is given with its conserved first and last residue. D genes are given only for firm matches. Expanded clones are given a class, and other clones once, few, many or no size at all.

CDR3: CASSYSNSYNQPQHF
DNA: TGTGCCAGCAGTTACTCGAACAGCTATAATCAGCCCCAGCATTTT
V: TRBV6-5
J: TRBJ1-5
size: NA
length: 15
D: NA

CDR3: CANSKQGALTGELFF
DNA: TGTGCCAACTCGAAACAGGGGGCGCTCACCGGGGAGCTGTTTTTT
V: TRBV18
J: TRBJ2-2
size: NA
length: 15
D: TRBD1

CDR3: CAISGAPAGSSTDTQYF
DNA: TGTGCCATCAGTGGAGCCCCAGCGGGATCTAGCACAGATACGCAGTATTTT
V: TRBV10-3
J: TRBJ2-3
size: NA
length: 17
D: TRBD2

CDR3: CASSDRTGHGYTF
DNA: TGTGCCAGCAGTGACCGGACAGGGCATGGCTACACCTTC
V: TRBV2
J: TRBJ1-2
size: NA
length: 13
D: TRBD1

CDR3: CASTYQGWNTEAFF
DNA: TGTGCCAGTACCTATCAGGGGTGGAACACTGAAGCTTTCTTT
V: TRBV19
J: TRBJ1-1
size: NA
length: 14
D: NA

CDR3: CASSGQFSNQPQHF
DNA: TGTGCCAGCAGTGGACAGTTTTCCAATCAGCCCCAGCATTTT
V: TRBV2
J: TRBJ1-5
size: once
length: 14
D: NA

CDR3: CASNYRGRGTQYF
DNA: TGTGCCAGCAACTACAGGGGGCGCGGGACCCAGTACTTC
V: TRBV27
J: TRBJ2-5
size: NA
length: 13
D: TRBD1

CDR3: CASSPPGEPQHF
DNA: TGCGCCAGCAGTCCCCCCGGGGAGCCCCAGCATTTT
V: TRBV4-1
J: TRBJ1-5
size: NA
length: 12
D: NA

CDR3: CASSFGGGRGEQYF
DNA: TGTGCCAGCAGTTTTGGGGGGGGCCGGGGCGAGCAGTACTTC
V: TRBV28
J: TRBJ2-7
size: NA
length: 14
D: NA

CDR3: CASSLGQGPNTGELFF
DNA: TGTGCCAGCAGCCTAGGACAGGGACCGAACACCGGGGAGCTGTTTTTT
V: TRBV5-4
J: TRBJ2-2
size: NA
length: 16
D: TRBD1

CDR3: CATSRAPGQDSEQYF
DNA: TGTGCCACCAGCAGGGCACCGGGACAGGACTCCGAGCAGTACTTC
V: TRBV15
J: TRBJ2-7
size: NA
length: 15
D: TRBD1

CDR3: CASSEWGTGGNYEQYF
DNA: TGTGCCAGCAGTGAATGGGGAACAGGGGGCAACTACGAGCAGTACTTC
V: TRBV6-1
J: TRBJ2-7
size: NA
length: 16
D: TRBD1

CDR3: CAISESYSRGTEAFF
DNA: TGTGCCATCAGTGAATCGTACAGTAGGGGCACTGAAGCTTTCTTT
V: TRBV10-3
J: TRBJ1-1
size: NA
length: 15
D: NA

CDR3: CASSPGTVGTEAFF
DNA: TGTGCCAGCTCACCGGGGACGGTAGGGACTGAAGCTTTCTTT
V: TRBV18
J: TRBJ1-1
size: NA
length: 14
D: NA

CDR3: CSVRADEQYF
DNA: TGCAGCGTGCGGGCGGACGAGCAGTACTTC
V: TRBV29-1
J: TRBJ2-7
size: NA
length: 10
D: NA

CDR3: CASSQEQGATGELFF
DNA: TGCGCCAGCAGCCAAGAACAGGGGGCCACCGGGGAGCTGTTTTTT
V: TRBV4-1
J: TRBJ2-2
size: once
length: 15
D: TRBD1

CDR3: CASSPPRGGHLHGELFF
DNA: TGTGCCAGCAGCCCGCCTCGGGGGGGCCATCTACACGGGGAGCTGTTTTTT
V: TRBV3-1/TRBV3-2
J: TRBJ2-2
size: NA
length: 17
D: TRBD2